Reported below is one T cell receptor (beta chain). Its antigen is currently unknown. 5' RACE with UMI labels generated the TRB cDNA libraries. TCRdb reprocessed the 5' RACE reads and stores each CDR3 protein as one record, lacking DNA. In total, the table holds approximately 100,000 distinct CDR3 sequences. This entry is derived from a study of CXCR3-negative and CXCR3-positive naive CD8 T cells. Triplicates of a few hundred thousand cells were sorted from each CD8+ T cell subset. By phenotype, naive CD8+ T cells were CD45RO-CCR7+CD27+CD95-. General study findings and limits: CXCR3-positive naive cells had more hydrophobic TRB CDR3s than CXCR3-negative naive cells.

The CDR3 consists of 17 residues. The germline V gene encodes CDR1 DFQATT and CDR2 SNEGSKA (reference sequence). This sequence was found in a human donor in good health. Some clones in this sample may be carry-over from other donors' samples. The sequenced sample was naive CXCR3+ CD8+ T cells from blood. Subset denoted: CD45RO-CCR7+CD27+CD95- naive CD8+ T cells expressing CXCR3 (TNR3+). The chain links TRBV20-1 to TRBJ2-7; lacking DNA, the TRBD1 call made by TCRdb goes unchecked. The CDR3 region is CSARDSSRQGGIYEQYF.